Below, 19 T cell receptor beta chains from the same sample are listed, as sequenced in a study of PD-L1 blockade in urothelial cancer (dated by TCRdb to the late 2010s). Receptors were amplified or captured by the immunoSEQ multiplex PCR assay. The table was pulled from immuneACCESS by TCRdb, which kept in-frame rearrangements only. Such tables lose some clones; where checked, under half of the loss comes from unresolved V genes, and the rest has no known cause. The sample has approximately 52,000 clones on record, around 75% of them singletons. Together, the top ten hold roughly 4% of the sample. This specimen's time point label, per the study, means: pretreatment peripheral blood. Sequenced material: PBMCs, taken around atezolizumab (anti-PD-L1) treatment. The receptors come from a man between 65 and 85 years old with urothelial cancer.

This chain joins TRBV2 and TRBJ1-5; no clear D gene. The V gene's germline CDR1 is SNHLY and CDR2 FYNNEI. The CDR3 length is 16 residues. V lost 4 bases and J 5 bases, leaving 18 bases between the germline ends. The CDR3 DNA follows: TGTGCCAGCAGTGCAAGCGGGGTTTGGCTCCATCAGCCCCAGCATTTT. Translation gives CASSASGVWLHQPQHF.

Regarding this clone: This could be a read error, since a much larger clone is one nucleotide away. The sample contains more than one DNA sequence encoding this CDR3. This chain joins TRBV5-4 and TRBJ2-2, with 7 bases aligning to TRBD1. Germline assignment: CDR1 SGHNT and CDR2 YYREEE (reference sequence). J lost 0 bases, V lost 4 bases, and 3 bases had no gene match. The CDR3 totals 15 residues. The CDR3 sequence is CASSRDRANTGELFF. The CDR3 DNA follows: TGTGCCAGCAGCCGGGACAGAGCGAACACCGGGGAGCTGTTTTTT. The variable domain in full, with the rest retrieved from reference TRBV5-4 and TRBJ2-2, is ETGVTQSPTHLIKTRGQQVTLRCSSQSGHNTVSWYQQALGQGPQFIFQYYREEENGRGNFPPRFSGLQFPNYSSELNVNALELDDSALYLCASSRDRANTGELFFGEGSRLTVL.

This clone was picked up one time. V is TRBV5-5 and J is TRBJ2-6; a weak D match, TRBD1 (5 bases). Trimming left V 5 bases short and J 3 bases short, with 18 bases between. Germline CDR1 is SGHKS and CDR2 is YYEKEE (reference sequence). The CDR3 is made up of 17 amino acids. The CDR3 loop reads CASRSGTGLDGANVLTF. The CDR3 region has the DNA TGTGCCAGCAGGTCCGGAACAGGCCTTGATGGGGCCAACGTCCTGACTTTC.

The J gene is TRBJ2-7, the V gene TRBV21-1; TRBD1, the table's D call, lacks a check against the DNA. TRBV21-1 is labeled a pseudogene. This CDR3 region has 14 residues. The CDR3 loop reads CASTDDRVFYEQYF. CDR3 DNA: TGTGCCAGCACAGACGACAGGGTCTTCTACGAGCAGTACTTC.

This sequence joins TRBV5-1 and TRBJ1-1; 9 nucleotides line up with TRBD1. Germline trimming cut 0 bases from V and 6 bases from J; bases unmatched to any gene: 9. CDR1 and CDR2 from the germline V gene are SGHRS and YFSETQ. The CDR3 covers 16 residues. The CDR3 reads CASSLGGTGPESEAFF. CDR3 nucleotide sequence: TGCGCCAGCAGCTTGGGGGGGACAGGGCCGGAGTCTGAAGCTTTCTTT.

V is TRBV5-6 and J is TRBJ1-2; a weak D match, TRBD1 (5 bases). Trimming removed 1 base from V and 8 bases from J, with 18 bases in between. The CDR3 runs 15 residues. In germline, CDR1 is SGHDT, CDR2 YYEEEE. CDR3 loop: CASSLKGGRRDGYTF. The CDR3 DNA is TGTGCCAGCAGCTTGAAAGGAGGGCGGAGGGACGGCTACACCTTC.

V gene TRBV15 combines with J gene TRBJ2-1, with 9 bases identical to TRBD1. V lost 1 base to trimming and J lost 8 bases; unmatched junction nucleotides: 6. Germline values: CDR1 LNHNV, CDR2 YYDKDF (reference sequence). This CDR3 contains 15 residues. The CDR3 reads CATSRGQGGYDEQFF. The DNA of the CDR3 is TGTGCCACCAGCAGAGGACAGGGGGGTTACGATGAGCAGTTCTTC. The variable domain in full, with the rest retrieved from reference TRBV15 and TRBJ2-1, is DAMVIQNPRYQVTQFGKPVTLSCSQTLNHNVMYWYQQKSSQAPKLLFHYYDKDFNNEADTPDNFQSRRPNTSFCFLDIRSPGLGDTAMYLCATSRGQGGYDEQFFGPGTRLTVL.

Only a few counts were recorded for this clone. The CDR3 DNA sequence: TGTGCCAGCAGCTTAGCCGGGACAGCAAACTATGGCTACACCTTC. It specifies CASSLAGTANYGYTF. The rearrangement links TRBV7-9 to TRBJ1-2; 7 bases are shared with TRBD1. The CDR3 totals 15 residues. Trimming cost V 0 bases and J 2 bases; bases outside gene matches: 3. Germline CDR1 reads SEHNR; CDR2 reads FQNEAQ (reference sequence).

This chain uses TRBV7-6 with TRBJ2-1, with a possible D match to TRBD1 (6 bases). Germline V gene sequence: CDR1 SGHVS, CDR2 FNYEAQ. This CDR3 is built from 12 residues. Trimming took 1 base from V and 8 from J, leaving 6 bases between them. The CDR3 nucleotides are TGTGCCAGCAGCTTAGAGGGGGATGAGCAGTTCTTC. It is translated as CASSLEGDEQFF.

The chain couples TRBV11-2 to TRBJ2-1; 10 bases align to TRBD2. Trimming at V came to 0 bases and at J to 3 bases, leaving 5 bases not matched to a gene. CDR3 length: 17 residues. CDR1 SGHAT and CDR2 FQNNGV come from the germline V gene. The CDR3 sequence: CASSLEGVAGGYNEQFF. The CDR3 region has the DNA TGTGCCAGCAGCTTAGAAGGAGTAGCGGGAGGCTACAATGAGCAGTTCTTC.

The J gene is TRBJ1-4, the V gene TRBV5-1; TRBD1 agrees at 8 bases. The CDR3 extends over 14 amino acids. Germline assignment: CDR1 SGHRS and CDR2 YFSETQ. Trimming at V came to 5 bases and at J to 9 bases, leaving 9 bases not matched to a gene. The CDR3 nucleotides are TGCGCCAGCAGACCCGACAGGGGAACTAAAAAACTGTTTTTT. It is translated as CASRPDRGTKKLFF.

This clone was seen a few times. The CDR3 is CASRETVAYEQYF. The CDR3 DNA follows: TGTGCCAGCAGAGAGACAGTCGCCTACGAGCAGTACTTC. The chain joins TRBV6-1 to TRBJ2-7; tentative D call: TRBD1 (5 bases). V shed 6 bases and J shed 2 bases, with 11 bases lying between them. The germline CDR1 and CDR2 sequences are MNHNS and SASEGT. The CDR3 is 13 residues long.

The rearrangement joins TRBV14 to TRBJ2-2, with D unclear. Trimming took 3 bases from V and 1 from J, leaving 3 bases between them. Germline values: CDR1 SGHDN, CDR2 FVKESK. The CDR3 consists of 13 residues. The CDR3 bases are TGTGCCAGCAGCCAGAGGAACACCGGGGAGCTGTTTTTT. Amino acid sequence: CASSQRNTGELFF. The variable domain in full, with the rest retrieved from reference TRBV14 and TRBJ2-2, is EAGVTQFPSHSVIEKGQTVTLRCDPISGHDNLYWYRRVMGKEIKFLLHFVKESKQDESGMPNNRFLAERTGGTYSTLKVQPAELEDSGVYFCASSQRNTGELFFGEGSRLTVL.

This clone was seen a single time. V and J are TRBV11-2 and TRBJ1-1, with D possibly being TRBD1 (5 bases). The germline V and J ends were trimmed by 1 base and 4 bases, with 13 bases remaining between them. In germline, CDR1 is SGHAT, CDR2 FQNNGV. This CDR3 region has 15 residues. The CDR3 bases are TGTGCCAGCAGCTTAGGGGGGTTCGGGGGCACTGAAGCTTTCTTT. Its translation: CASSLGGFGGTEAFF.

This clone occurred a few times. The chain combines TRBV7-9 with TRBJ1-1; weak D call: TRBD1 (6 bases). Germline loops: CDR1 SEHNR, CDR2 FQNEAQ (reference sequence). V was clipped by 0 bases and J by 4 bases, with 9 bases between them. The CDR3 is 14 residues long. The CDR3 is CASSLAFRGTEAFF. For the CDR3, the DNA is TGTGCCAGCAGCTTAGCGTTCAGGGGCACTGAAGCTTTCTTT.

The chain links TRBV5-5 to TRBJ1-4; D uncertain. The length of the CDR3 is 13 residues. V lost 2 bases to trimming and J lost 13 bases, with 15 bases between them. The V gene's germline CDR1 is SGHKS and CDR2 YYEKEE (reference sequence). CDR3 nucleotides: TGTGCCAGCAGCTTTGTAACCCCTAATAGACTGTTTTTT. This encodes CASSFVTPNRLFF.

In this sample, this clone turned up a few times. V usage is TRBV4-3 and J usage is TRBJ2-4; TRBD2 agrees at 11 bases. J lost 7 bases, V lost 1 base, and 15 bases had no gene match. Looked up from germline, CDR1 is LGHNA and CDR2 is YSLEER. The CDR3 is made up of 19 amino acids. The CDR3: CASSQGPTSGAVYGNIQYF. For the CDR3, the DNA is TGCGCCAGCAGCCAAGGCCCGACTAGCGGGGCCGTGTATGGGAACATTCAGTACTTC.

This rearrangement joins TRBV4-3 to TRBJ2-7; 7 bases line up with TRBD1. Per the germline V gene, CDR1 is LGHNA and CDR2 is YSLEER. Trimming removed 1 base from V and 4 bases from J; junction bases left unmatched: 4. The CDR3 has 14 amino acids. The CDR3 reads CASSQVRGPYEQYF. The CDR3 DNA is TGCGCCAGCAGCCAAGTTAGGGGGCCGTACGAGCAGTACTTC.

The V gene is TRBV6-5, the J gene TRBJ2-7, with TRBD1 identical over 8 bases. The CDR3 loop spans 14 amino acids. CDR1 is MNHEY and CDR2 is SVGAGI in the germline V gene. The J segment lost 4 bases and the V segment lost 3 bases, leaving 5 bases of the junction unmatched. The CDR3 sequence: CASSYFGQGYEQYF. The CDR3 DNA is TGTGCCAGCAGTTATTTCGGACAGGGTTACGAGCAGTACTTC.